This entry features one T cell receptor beta chain sequence. V gave up 4 bases and J gave up 3 bases; unmatched junction bases: 5. The germline V gene has CDR1 SGDLS and CDR2 YYNGEE. The CDR3 has 15 residues. The sample originates from a study of OX40 agonist ivuxolimab in advanced cancers. Some clones are missing from TCRdb's copy, which holds only in-frame ones; the method was immunoSEQ multiplex PCR. This sample has approximately 79,000 clones; around 83% occur once, and the top ten carry 0.99%. The input for sequencing was CD4+ or CD8+ T cells sorted from blood, taken in a trial of the OX40 agonist ivuxolimab. V gene TRBV9 combines with J gene TRBJ2-1; 9 nucleotides agree with TRBD1. The TCR sequence derives from an adult with an advanced solid tumor such as melanoma, head and neck, liver or kidney cancer. Here the CDR3 reads CASSPRDRVYNEQFF. The DNA for the CDR3 is TGTGCCAGCAGCCCCCGGGACAGGGTCTACAATGAGCAGTTCTTC.